These T cell receptor beta chains were read from a single sample in a study of T cells after posttransplantation cyclophosphamide. Clones were sequenced by immunoSEQ multiplex PCR, and TCRdb holds only the in-frame ones, with some missing. There are over 25,000 clones in the sample, none observed a single time. The sequenced sample was PBMCs. The receptor set was obtained from a woman in her 30s in good health and a related stem cell transplant donor. The CDR3 runs from the conserved cysteine through the conserved F or W. The order of the fields is D gene, clone size, J gene, V gene, CDR3 DNA, CDR3 protein. The D gene is left open where the match is weak. The size entry is marked missing in some rows and otherwise reads once, few, many or a size class.

>NA|few|TRBJ1-2|TRBV25-1
TGTGCCAGCAGTGAACCCCAAAATGGGGGGGGCTACACCTTC
CASSEPQNGGGYTF
>TRBD1|many|TRBJ1-6|TRBV5-5
TGTGCCAGCAGCTTGGGAGTTCCGGGACAGGCAAGGTCACCCCTCCACTTT
CASSLGVPGQARSPLHF
>NA|many|TRBJ1-6|TRBV7-7
TGTGCCAGCAGCTTACGCACGGATAGGACTAGGGCATTAATTAAGCCACCCCTCCACTTT
CASSLRTDRTRALIKPPLHF
>TRBD1|many|TRBJ2-7|TRBV5-1
TGCGCCAGCACAGAAACAGGACAGGGCGGTATCTACGAGCAGTACTTC
CASTETGQGGIYEQYF
>NA|many|TRBJ1-5|TRBV7-9
TGTGCCAGCAGCCATGAATTCCGGGCCCAGCATTTT
CASSHEFRAQHF
>TRBD2|few|TRBJ2-5|TRBV28
TGTGCCAGCAGTCGGGGGGGGCTCGGGGAGACCCAGTACTTC
CASSRGGLGETQYF
>TRBD1|few|TRBJ1-5|TRBV30
TGTGCCTGGAGTGTACCAAGGGGACAGGGCAATCAGCCCCAGCATTTT
CAWSVPRGQGNQPQHF
>NA|many|TRBJ1-1|TRBV6-4
TGTGCCAGCAGTGTGACAGTGAACACTGAAGCTTTCTTT
CASSVTVNTEAFF
>TRBD1|many|TRBJ2-2|TRBV5-1
TGCGCCAGCAGATCCGGGACAGGGAACACCGGGGAGCTGTTTTTT
CASRSGTGNTGELFF
>NA|many|TRBJ1-2|TRBV10-3
TGTGCCATCAGTGAGACCACAGACTATGGCTACACCTTC
CAISETTDYGYTF
>NA|NA|TRBJ1-1|TRBV11-2
TGTGCCAGCAGCCGTGACAGGACAATTGTGAACACTGAAGCTTTCTTT
CASSRDRTIVNTEAFF
>NA|many|TRBJ2-2|TRBV18
TGTGCCAGCTCACCAGTAGGACAGAACGGGGAGCTGTTTTTT
CASSPVGQNGELFF
>TRBD1|many|TRBJ2-7|TRBV6-5
TGTGCCAGCAGTTACTTGACAGGGGGGGTCGACGAGCAGTACTTC
CASSYLTGGVDEQYF
>TRBD1|many|TRBJ1-2|TRBV7-2
TGTGCCAGCAGCTCCCCCGGACAGGACTCTGGCTACACCTTC
CASSSPGQDSGYTF
>NA|few|TRBJ2-5|TRBV4-2
TGTGCCAGCAGCCAAGGGCGGGAGACCCAGTACTTC
CASSQGRETQYF
>TRBD2|many|TRBJ2-7|TRBV12-3/TRBV12-4
TGTGCCAGCAGTTTAGTAGAGACTAGCGGGGGCTACGAGCAGTACTTC
CASSLVETSGGYEQYF
>NA|few|TRBJ1-5|TRBV12-3/TRBV12-4
TGTGCCAGCACCCCGGGTTCCTATAGCAATCAGCCCCAGCATTTT
CASTPGSYSNQPQHF
>NA|NA|TRBJ2-3|TRBV25-1
TGTGCCAGCAGTGAATGGCAGGGGAACACAGATACGCAGTATTTT
CASSEWQGNTDTQYF
>TRBD1|many|TRBJ1-2|TRBV7-9
TGTGCCAGCAGCTTAGCCCATGACAGGGGTGATGGCTACACCTTC
CASSLAHDRGDGYTF
>TRBD1|many|TRBJ1-2|TRBV12-3/TRBV12-4
TGTGCCAGCAGTTGGGACAGTTCTAACTATGGCTACACCTTC
CASSWDSSNYGYTF
>NA|many|TRBJ1-4|TRBV12-3/TRBV12-4
TGTGCCAGCAGCCTGAGACAGGATAATGAAAAACTGTTTTTT
CASSLRQDNEKLFF
>NA|many|TRBJ2-3|TRBV27
TGTGCCAGCAGTCTTGTCAGGGGTCGCACAGATACGCAGTATTTT
CASSLVRGRTDTQYF
>NA|many|TRBJ2-7|TRBV10-3
TGTGCCATCAGTGAGGGGGCAGGCCCCCCCTACGAGCAGTACTTC
CAISEGAGPPYEQYF
>NA|few|TRBJ2-4|TRBV29-1
TGCAGCGTCGCGACAGGCCTAGCCAAAAACATTCAGTACTTC
CSVATGLAKNIQYF
>NA|NA|TRBJ1-5|TRBV28
TGTGCCAGCAGTCCTAACAGGAGGGGAGATCAGCCCCAGCATTTT
CASSPNRRGDQPQHF
>NA|many|TRBJ2-2|TRBV6-1
TGTGCCAGCAGTGTCGCTGTAGACACCGGGGAGCTGTTTTTT
CASSVAVDTGELFF
>NA|many|TRBJ1-5|TRBV19
TGTGCCAGTAGTATTATCGCAGGGAGAAGCAATCAGCCCCAGCATTTT
CASSIIAGRSNQPQHF
>TRBD1|NA|TRBJ1-2|TRBV19
TGTGCCAGTAGTCGTATCCTGACAGGGGGAAGCTACACCTTC
CASSRILTGGSYTF
>NA|NA|TRBJ2-5|TRBV5-1
TGCGCCAGCACGAAAAACGGACAGGGACTACAAGAGACCCAGTACTTC
CASTKNGQGLQETQYF
>NA|many|TRBJ1-4|TRBV7-7
TGTGCCAGCAGCTCAACCGACAGTCCTGTAAATGAAAAACTGTTTTTT
CASSSTDSPVNEKLFF
>NA|many|TRBJ2-2|TRBV28
TGTGCCAGCAGGACAGGGAACACCGGGGAGCTGTTTTTT
CASRTGNTGELFF
>TRBD1|many|TRBJ1-3|TRBV25-1
TGTGCCAGCAGGGGACAGGGGAGTAACACCATATATTTT
CASRGQGSNTIYF
>TRBD1|many|TRBJ2-7|TRBV12-3/TRBV12-4
TGTGCCAGCAGTTTAGGGACAGGGCCCTACGAGCAGTACTTC
CASSLGTGPYEQYF
>TRBD2|many|TRBJ2-3|TRBV7-2
TGTGCCAGCCCCGAGCCGGGACTAGCGGGGGGGTCAGCTACGCAGTATTTT
CASPEPGLAGGSATQYF
>TRBD1|many|TRBJ1-1|TRBV29-1
TGCAGCGTTGGTGACAGGGTGAACACTGAAGCTTTCTTT
CSVGDRVNTEAFF
>TRBD1|many|TRBJ1-1|TRBV5-1
TGCGCCAGCACGGGACAGGCGAACACTGAAGCTTTCTTT
CASTGQANTEAFF
>NA|few|TRBJ1-5|TRBV7-9
TGTGCCAGCAGCTTAGAGCAGGGTCCCCAGCATTTT
CASSLEQGPQHF
>TRBD1|NA|TRBJ1-2|TRBV5-1
TGCGCCAGCAGCCGACAGGGGGCCAATGGCTACACCTTC
CASSRQGANGYTF
>NA|many|TRBJ1-5|TRBV28
TGTGCCAGCAGTGGCAGCAATCAGCCCCAGCATTTT
CASSGSNQPQHF
>NA|few|TRBJ1-2|TRBV6-2/TRBV6-3
TGTGCCGCCGGTCAGGGAGTGCTGTCTTTTGGCTACACCTTC
CAAGQGVLSFGYTF